This TCR beta chain was observed in a study of early T cells in non-severe SARS-CoV-2 infection. On the study more broadly: Bulk RNA isolated from unsorted whole blood underwent sequencing; chains were not paired. General study findings and limits: VDJdb matching favored anti-spike CD8 responses, missing private and CD4 specificities.

CDR3 length equals 15 residues. Unmatched junction bases numbered 5, after V lost 0 bases and J lost 3 bases. Germline CDR1 and CDR2: DFQATT and SNEGSKA (reference sequence). This clonotype was seen at least ten times. Its matching antigen is unknown. Unique molecular identifiers were attached to individual cDNA molecules. TCRdb used MiXCR to reprocess the 5' RACE reads, holding one entry per CDR3 protein. This sample yields roughly 38,000 distinct CDR3 sequences, of which 5.5% to 6.5% are seen a single time; about 8% belongs to the top ten. The V gene is TRBV20-1, the J gene TRBJ2-3; 8 nucleotides line up with TRBD2. This sequence originates from an adult who was a healthcare worker with PCR-confirmed SARS-CoV-2 infection or an uninfected control (not recorded which). Sequenced input: whole blood. The CDR3, as DNA: TGCAGTGCTAGAGATAAGGCTAGCGGGACAGATACGCAGTATTTT. This codes for CSARDKASGTDTQYF.